Presented here are 5 T cell receptor beta chains from one specimen sequenced in a study of cytomegalovirus exposure and HLA in healthy donors. The PCR employed 60 Vbeta primers together with 13 Jbeta primers. The repertoire was sequenced with immunoSEQ multiplex PCR; TCRdb's copy has only in-frame clones and lacks some. In the table there are roughly 300,000 clones, roughly 89% of which are singletons. The sample taken for sequencing was PBMCs. These TCRs come from a man aged 40-49 years in good health and CMV-seropositive.

This sequence joins TRBV28 and TRBJ2-2, with TRBD1 matching over 10 bases. Germline-derived CDR1 and CDR2 are MDHEN and SYDVKM. Germline trimming cut 6 bases from V and 0 bases from J; bases unmatched to any gene: 1. This CDR3 has 15 residues. The CDR3 DNA sequence: TGTGCCAGCAGGACAGGGGGCGCGAACACCGGGGAGCTGTTTTTT. Encoded protein: CASRTGGANTGELFF.

The V gene is TRBV4-2, the J gene TRBJ2-3, with TRBD2 identical over 12 bases. The CDR3 length is 17 residues. Trimming took 1 base from V and 4 from J; bases not matched to a gene: 6. The germline V gene encodes CDR1 LGHNA and CDR2 YNFKEQ. The CDR3 DNA reads as TGTGCCAGCAGCCAAGCCCCGGGACTAGCGGGCCCAGATACGCAGTATTTT. Its protein product is CASSQAPGLAGPDTQYF.

The genes are TRBV28 and TRBJ1-1, with D perhaps TRBD1 (6 bases). Germline CDR1 is MDHEN and CDR2 is SYDVKM. Deletions cut 6 bases from V and 4 bases from J, with 27 bases between. The CDR3 consists of 18 residues. CDR3 region: CASSQGPQGRGGLTEAFF. Written as DNA, the CDR3 is TGTGCCAGCAGCCAAGGCCCCCAGGGCAGGGGTGGGCTCACTGAAGCTTTCTTT.

This clone was detected only a few times. The chain links TRBV7-2 to TRBJ2-7, with 11 bases fitting TRBD1. The germline gives CDR1 SGHTA, CDR2 FQGNSA. Germline trimming cut 5 bases from V and 4 bases from J; bases unmatched to any gene: 7. The CDR3 runs 15 residues. The CDR3 protein is CASSTGQGAGYEQYF. CDR3 nucleotide sequence: TGTGCCAGCAGCACCGGACAGGGGGCAGGTTACGAGCAGTACTTC.

The rearrangement links TRBV4-1 to TRBJ2-1; 12 bases are a match to TRBD2. Trimming at V came to 3 bases and at J to 4 bases, leaving 13 bases not matched to a gene. CDR3 length equals 19 residues. Germline-derived CDR1 and CDR2 are MGHRA and YSYEKL. The CDR3 sequence is CASSQSRLAGGGQYNEQFF. CDR3 sequence (DNA): TGCGCCAGCAGCCAGTCTCGCCTAGCGGGAGGGGGCCAGTACAATGAGCAGTTCTTC.